Listed below are T cell receptor beta chains from one sample, sequenced in a study of T cells in Graves' hyperthyroidism and ophthalmopathy. TCRdb independently ran MiXCR on the multiplex PCR reads; one entry per CDR3 protein. The sample lists roughly 700,000 distinct CDR3 sequences, approximately 15% occurring once. The sequenced sample consisted of blood. These receptors originate from a man over 45 with Graves' hyperthyroidism. The CDR3 runs from the conserved cysteine through the conserved F or W. Each record gives: J gene, V gene, D gene, clone size, CDR3 protein, CDR3 DNA. D genes are given only for firm matches. The size field is filled for only some rows; it gives once, few, many or a size class.

TRBJ2-1 | TRBV10-3 | TRBD2 | many | CAISGLAGPGDEQFF | TGTGCCATCAGTGGACTAGCGGGGCCTGGGGATGAGCAGTTCTTC
TRBJ2-7 | TRBV12-3/TRBV12-4 | . | many | CASSLLLGFDEQYF | TGTGCCAGCAGTTTACTGTTGGGTTTTGATGAGCAGTACTTC
TRBJ1-6 | TRBV9 | . | many | CASSAGNSYNSPLHF | TGTGCCAGCAGCGCAGGGAACTCCTATAATTCACCCCTCCACTTT
TRBJ1-1 | TRBV29-1 | . | . | CSVYREGSTEAFF | TGCAGCGTGTACAGGGAGGGGAGCACTGAAGCTTTCTTT
TRBJ1-2 | TRBV27 | . | many | CASSEDYRLGGYTF | TGTGCCAGCAGTGAGGACTATCGACTCGGAGGCTACACCTTC
TRBJ2-7 | TRBV7-2 | . | . | CASSPGTYTYEQYF | TGTGCCAGCAGCCCTGGGACTTATACCTACGAGCAGTACTTC
TRBJ2-3 | TRBV11-2 | . | many | CASSLGHLTGDTQYF | TGTGCCAGCAGCTTAGGTCACCTAACCGGGGATACGCAGTATTTT
TRBJ1-1 | TRBV20-1 | TRBD1 | many | CSARATGQANTEAFF | TGCAGTGCTAGAGCCACGGGACAGGCGAACACTGAAGCTTTCTTT
TRBJ2-3 | TRBV4-1 | TRBD1 | few | CASSRGQGADTQYF | TGCGCCAGCAGCCGCGGACAGGGGGCAGATACGCAGTATTTT
TRBJ1-2 | TRBV2 | TRBD1 | many | CASRPGGQLAGRRYGYTF | TGTGCCAGCAGACCGGGGGGACAGTTGGCTGGCAGACGTTATGGCTACACCTTC